The 25 T cell receptor beta chains presented below share a single source sample, sequenced in a study of blood T cell repertoires in COVID-19. Measured with immunoSEQ multiplex PCR; TCRdb has only the in-frame clones, and not every one. The sample consists of approximately 230,000 clones, approximately 86% of them appearing once. What was sequenced was peripheral blood. These receptors originate from a man older than 75 with acute or convalescent COVID-19.

A word on this clone: Other DNA sequences of this sample code for an identical CDR3. The chain recombines TRBV3-1 (or the pseudogene TRBV3-2) with TRBJ2-7, with D possibly matching TRBD1 (5 bases). Germline assignment: CDR1 LGHDT and CDR2 YNNKEL (reference sequence). This CDR3 has 15 amino acids. Trimming removed 0 bases at V and 1 base at J, with 10 bases between. The DNA of the CDR3 is TGTGCCAGCAGCCAAGATGTTTCAGGGTCCTACGAGCAGTACTTC. It encodes CASSQDVSGSYEQYF.

The chain employs TRBV5-8 and TRBJ2-3, with D uncertain. Germline V gene data show CDR1 as SGHTS and CDR2 as YDEGEE. CDR3 length: 12 amino acids. Trimming took 4 bases from V and 6 from J, leaving 9 bases between them. The CDR3 loop is CASSPPPDTQYF. The CDR3 DNA is TGTGCCAGCAGCCCCCCCCCGGATACGCAGTATTTT.

The sample holds one count of this clone. The chain is built from TRBV11-2 and TRBJ2-1; 12 bases line up with TRBD2. Germline lookup yields CDR1 SGHAT and CDR2 FQNNGV. The length of the CDR3 is 15 residues. Trimming at V came to 2 bases and at J to 7 bases, leaving 3 bases not matched to a gene. The CDR3 DNA reads as TGTGCCAGCAGCTTAAGACTAGCGGGAGATAATGAGCAGTTCTTC. Translation gives CASSLRLAGDNEQFF.

The chain uses TRBV6-5 and TRBJ2-3; 8 bases match TRBD2. The junction had 4 bases not matched to a gene; V was cut back by 0 bases and J by 2 bases. Per germline, CDR1 MNHEY and CDR2 SVGAGI. The CDR3 is 16 amino acids. The CDR3 loop is CASSYSDGRATDTQYF. The CDR3 DNA reads TGTGCCAGCAGTTACTCGGACGGGAGGGCCACAGATACGCAGTATTTT.

CDR3: CASTPGLAVFNEQFF. CDR3 in DNA: TGCGCCAGCACACCGGGACTAGCGGTTTTCAATGAGCAGTTCTTC. J is TRBJ2-1 and V is TRBV4-3; 11 positions match TRBD2. The CDR3 totals 15 residues. V trimming: 7 bases; J trimming: 6 bases; junction bases outside the gene matches: 8. Germline-derived CDR1 and CDR2 are LGHNA and YSLEER.

The rearrangement links TRBV29-1 to TRBJ2-7; 7 nucleotides agree with TRBD1. The CDR3 is 12 residues long. Germline V gene sequence: CDR1 SQVTM, CDR2 ANQGSEA. V lost 6 bases, J lost 3 bases, and 5 bases stayed unmatched. CDR3 nucleotide sequence: TGCAGCGTCGGTGGACAGGACTACGAGCAGTACTTC. Its translation is CSVGGQDYEQYF.

This chain links TRBV7-9 with TRBJ2-5, with D possibly being TRBD1 (5 bases). V dropped 2 bases and J dropped 2 bases, with 12 bases sitting between them. This CDR3 is 15 amino acids long. The germline V gene encodes CDR1 SEHNR and CDR2 FQNEAQ (reference sequence). The CDR3 sequence is CASSLYRQKQETQYF. The CDR3 coding sequence is TGTGCCAGCAGCTTATACAGACAGAAACAAGAGACCCAGTACTTC.

The DNA for the CDR3 is TGTGCCAGCAGCTTAAGCAGGGGGAACACTGAAGCTTTCTTT. It encodes CASSLSRGNTEAFF. The chain has TRBV7-3 and TRBJ1-1; possible D gene TRBD1, 6 bases. Germline V lookup: CDR1 SGHTA, CDR2 FQGTGA. Trimming took 1 base from V and 1 from J, leaving 7 bases between them. CDR3 size: 14 residues. The full variable domain, rest sourced from reference TRBV7-3 and TRBJ1-1, is GAGVSQTPSNKVTEKGKYVELRCDPISGHTALYWYRQSLGQGPEFLIYFQGTGAADDSGLPNDRFFAVRPEGSVSTLKIQRTERGDSAVYLCASSLSRGNTEAFFGQGTRLTVV.

This sequence joins TRBV3-1 (or the pseudogene TRBV3-2) and TRBJ2-5; 11 nucleotides align to TRBD2. The CDR3 runs 16 residues. With V trimmed by 4 bases and J by 5 bases, 9 bases remained unmatched. Per the germline V gene, CDR1 is LGHDT and CDR2 is YNNKEL (reference sequence). The CDR3 bases are TGTGCCAGCAGCCCCCGCTTAGCGGGGGGGCAGGAGACCCAGTACTTC. This codes for CASSPRLAGGQETQYF.

The chain carries TRBV5-4 and TRBJ2-6, with D perhaps TRBD2 (5 bases). Germline-derived CDR1 and CDR2 are SGHNT and YYREEE (reference sequence). CDR3 length: 16 residues. V was pared by 3 bases and J by 0 bases, with 10 bases between. The CDR3 DNA is TGTGCCAGCAGCTGGGGTACTAGCTCTGGGGCCAACGTCCTGACTTTC. Translation gives CASSWGTSSGANVLTF.

In this sample, this clone turned up a few times. The CDR3, as DNA: TGTGCCAGCAGCTTAGATCAGGTTCGGGGCTACACCTTC. This codes for CASSLDQVRGYTF. J is TRBJ1-2 and V is TRBV7-2, with no clear D. Germline values: CDR1 SGHTA, CDR2 FQGNSA. V dropped 1 base and J dropped 8 bases, with 11 bases sitting between them. The CDR3 length is 13 residues.

This clone was recorded only once. This sample also contains other DNA sequences that code for the same CDR3. The chain couples TRBV29-1 to TRBJ1-1, with D maybe TRBD1 (5 bases). Trimming shortened V by 5 bases and J by 2 bases, and 12 bases separated the two germline ends. Germline CDR1 reads SQVTM; CDR2 reads ANQGSEA. There are 13 residues in the CDR3. The DNA of the CDR3 is TGCAGCGTTCTAAGGGGCGGTAACACTGAAGCTTTCTTT. Its translation is CSVLRGGNTEAFF.

The chain joins TRBV24-1 to TRBJ2-2; the D gene is possibly TRBD2 (5 bases). V shed 4 bases and J shed 0 bases, with 11 bases lying between them. Germline values: CDR1 KGHDR, CDR2 SFDVKD. CDR3 length: 16 residues. The CDR3 protein is CATSDPTRSNTGELFF. The CDR3 bases are TGTGCCACCAGTGACCCCACTAGGTCGAACACCGGGGAGCTGTTTTTT.

The chain joins TRBV2 to TRBJ1-5; possible D gene TRBD1, 5 bases. Trimming cost V 6 bases and J 2 bases, with 8 bases left between them. From germline, CDR1 is SNHLY and CDR2 FYNNEI. CDR3 size: 13 residues. CDR3 protein: CASRGRGNQPQHF. For the CDR3, the DNA is TGTGCCAGCAGAGGCAGGGGCAATCAGCCCCAGCATTTT. Complete variable domain (other parts from reference TRBV2 and TRBJ1-5): EPEVTQTPSHQVTQMGQEVILRCVPISNHLYFYWYRQILGQKVEFLVSFYNNEISEKSEIFDDQFSVERPDGSNFTLKIRSTKLEDSAMYFCASRGRGNQPQHFGDGTRLSIL.

The chain has TRBV24-1 and TRBJ2-4; 7 bases line up with TRBD1. The V gene's germline CDR1 is KGHDR and CDR2 SFDVKD. The CDR3 totals 13 residues. After removal of 9 bases from V and 7 bases from J, the junction contained 8 bases not matched to a gene. For the CDR3, the DNA is TGTGCCACCCGCTGGCAGGGGGTGAACATTCAGTACTTC. This translates into CATRWQGVNIQYF.

This chain connects TRBV6-5 to TRBJ1-6, with D possibly being TRBD1 (6 bases). The CDR3 extends over 15 amino acids. Germline CDR1 MNHEY, CDR2 SVGAGI. V lost 1 base to trimming and J lost 6 bases, with 10 bases between them. The CDR3 DNA follows: TGTGCCAGCAGTTACTTTCAGGGGCTTAATTCACCCCTCCACTTT. This encodes CASSYFQGLNSPLHF.

The chain employs TRBV6-1 and TRBJ2-7, with 12 positions matching TRBD2. V was pared by 2 bases and J by 6 bases, with 8 bases of the junction left unmatched. Germline CDR1 MNHNS, CDR2 SASEGT. There are 16 residues in the CDR3. In nucleotides, the CDR3 is TGTGCCAGCAGTGAAATTCCTAGCGGGGGGGTAGGCGAGCAGTACTTC. This sequence encodes CASSEIPSGGVGEQYF.

J is TRBJ1-5 and V is TRBV7-6; TRBD1 might be the D (5 bases). Germline CDR1 SGHVS, CDR2 FNYEAQ. V lost 5 bases to trimming and J lost 7 bases, with 15 bases between them. The CDR3 runs 14 residues. CDR3 amino acids: CASSPGRAEQPQHF. CDR3 bases: TGTGCCAGCAGCCCTGGCAGGGCGGAACAGCCCCAGCATTTT.

The chain carries TRBV10-3 and TRBJ2-7; 11 nucleotides agree with TRBD2. Looked up from germline, CDR1 is ENHRY and CDR2 is SYGVKD. This CDR3 has 17 residues. The J segment lost 0 bases and the V segment lost 0 bases, leaving 4 bases of the junction unmatched. The CDR3 loop is CAISESGLAVGSYEQYF. The CDR3 coding sequence is TGTGCCATCAGTGAGTCGGGACTAGCGGTCGGCTCCTACGAGCAGTACTTC.

About this clone itself: The junction differs from germline at one of its ends, possibly a read error. The chain carries TRBV6-4 and TRBJ1-5; D is possibly TRBD1 (5 bases). Germline CDR1 and CDR2: MRHNA and SNTAGT. This CDR3 region has 11 residues. CDR3 region: CASSDSRDSPF. Here the CDR3 DNA reads TGTGCCAGCAGTGACTCGCGAGACAGCCCTTTT.

V and J are TRBV7-9 and TRBJ2-3; TRBD2 agrees at 12 bases. This CDR3 spans 17 amino acids. The germline V gene encodes CDR1 SEHNR and CDR2 FQNEAQ (reference sequence). J was trimmed by 4 bases and V by 3 bases; bases with no gene match: 8. CDR3 region: CASSFKTSGGSADTQYF. The DNA for the CDR3 is TGTGCCAGCAGCTTTAAGACTAGCGGGGGTTCCGCAGATACGCAGTATTTT. Full variable domain (missing parts from reference TRBV7-9 and TRBJ2-3): DTGVSQNPRHKITKRGQNVTFRCDPISEHNRLYWYRQTLGQGPEFLTYFQNEAQLEKSRLLSDRFSAERPKGSFSTLEIQRTEQGDSAMYLCASSFKTSGGSADTQYFGPGTRLTVL.

V is TRBV6-5 and J is TRBJ2-2; a possible D gene is TRBD1 (5 bases). The germline CDR1 and CDR2 sequences are MNHEY and SVGAGI. V shed 3 bases and J shed 10 bases, with 18 bases lying between them. This CDR3 is built from 15 residues. This chain's CDR3 is CASSYSDSRREELFF. In DNA form, the CDR3 reads TGTGCCAGCAGTTATTCCGACAGCAGAAGAGAGGAGCTGTTTTTT.

CDR3 in DNA: TGTGCCAGCAGCCAAGCTCACCCGGGCAGGGGGAATGGCTACACCTTC. It is translated as CASSQAHPGRGNGYTF. The genes are TRBV14 and TRBJ1-2; 7 bases agree with TRBD1. There are 16 residues in the CDR3. With 1 base clipped from V and 6 bases from J, the junction kept 11 bases outside the gene matches. Germline-derived CDR1 and CDR2 are SGHDN and FVKESK. The variable domain in full, with the rest retrieved from reference TRBV14 and TRBJ1-2, is EAGVTQFPSHSVIEKGQTVTLRCDPISGHDNLYWYRRVMGKEIKFLLHFVKESKQDESGMPNNRFLAERTGGTYSTLKVQPAELEDSGVYFCASSQAHPGRGNGYTFGSGTRLTVV.

This chain uses TRBV12-3 or TRBV12-4 with TRBJ1-2, with D uncertain. This CDR3 region has 12 residues. V lost 6 bases to trimming and J lost 2 bases, with 7 bases between them. The DNA for the CDR3 is TGTGCCAGCAGATCCGTGAACTATGGCTACACCTTC. Amino acid sequence: CASRSVNYGYTF.

The chain uses TRBV7-2 and TRBJ1-4, with 7 positions matching TRBD1. V was pared by 5 bases and J by 2 bases, with 8 bases of the junction left unmatched. In germline, CDR1 is SGHTA, CDR2 FQGNSA. The CDR3 extends over 16 amino acids. The CDR3 bases are TGTGCCAGCAGCAGAGACAGGGTTGGGACTAATGAAAAACTGTTTTTT. Translated, it gives CASSRDRVGTNEKLFF.